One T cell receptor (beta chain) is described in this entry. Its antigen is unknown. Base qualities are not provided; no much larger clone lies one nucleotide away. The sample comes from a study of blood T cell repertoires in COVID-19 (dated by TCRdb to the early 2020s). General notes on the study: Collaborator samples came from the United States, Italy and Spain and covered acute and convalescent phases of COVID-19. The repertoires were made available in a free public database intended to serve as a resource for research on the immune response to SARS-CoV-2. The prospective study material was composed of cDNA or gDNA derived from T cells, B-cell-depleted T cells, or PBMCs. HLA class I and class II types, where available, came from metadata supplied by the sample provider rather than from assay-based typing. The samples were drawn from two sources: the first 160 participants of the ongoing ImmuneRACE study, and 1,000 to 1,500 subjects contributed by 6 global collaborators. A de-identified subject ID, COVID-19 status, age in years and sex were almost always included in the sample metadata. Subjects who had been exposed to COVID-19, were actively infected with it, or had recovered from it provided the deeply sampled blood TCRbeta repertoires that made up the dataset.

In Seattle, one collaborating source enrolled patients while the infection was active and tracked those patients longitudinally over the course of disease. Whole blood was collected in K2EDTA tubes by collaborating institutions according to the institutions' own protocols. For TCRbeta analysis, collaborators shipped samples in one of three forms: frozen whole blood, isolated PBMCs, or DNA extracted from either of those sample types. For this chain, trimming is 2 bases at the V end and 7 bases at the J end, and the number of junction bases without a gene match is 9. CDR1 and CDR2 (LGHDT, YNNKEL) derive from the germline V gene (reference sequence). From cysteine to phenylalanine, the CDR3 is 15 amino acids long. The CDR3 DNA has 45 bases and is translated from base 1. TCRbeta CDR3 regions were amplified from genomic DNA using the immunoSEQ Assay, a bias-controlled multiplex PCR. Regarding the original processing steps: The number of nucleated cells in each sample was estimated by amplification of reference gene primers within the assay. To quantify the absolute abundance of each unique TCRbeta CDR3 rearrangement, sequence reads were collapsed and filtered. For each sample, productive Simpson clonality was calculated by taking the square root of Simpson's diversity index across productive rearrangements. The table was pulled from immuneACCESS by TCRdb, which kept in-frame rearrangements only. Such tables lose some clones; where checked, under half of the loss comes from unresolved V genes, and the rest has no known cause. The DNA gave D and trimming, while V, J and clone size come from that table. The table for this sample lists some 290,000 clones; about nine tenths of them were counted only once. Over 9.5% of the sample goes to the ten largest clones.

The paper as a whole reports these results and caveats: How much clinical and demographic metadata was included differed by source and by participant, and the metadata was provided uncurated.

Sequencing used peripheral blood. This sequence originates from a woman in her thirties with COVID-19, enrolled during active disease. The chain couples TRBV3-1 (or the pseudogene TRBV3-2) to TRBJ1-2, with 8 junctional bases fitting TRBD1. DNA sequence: TGTGCCAGCAGCCAAACCGCTAGGACAGGGAGTGGCTACACCTTC. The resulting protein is CASSQTARTGSGYTF.